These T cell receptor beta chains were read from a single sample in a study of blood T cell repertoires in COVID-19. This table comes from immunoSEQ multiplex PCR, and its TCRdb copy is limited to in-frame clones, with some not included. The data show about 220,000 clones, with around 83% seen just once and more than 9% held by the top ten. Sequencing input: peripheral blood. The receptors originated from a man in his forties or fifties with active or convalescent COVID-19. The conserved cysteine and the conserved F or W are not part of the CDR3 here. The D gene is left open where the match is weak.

CDR3aa: ASSRDRVGLRTNEKLF; d_gene: TRBD1; v_gene: TRBV3-1/TRBV3-2; j_gene: TRBJ1-4
CDR3aa: ASSQWGGSSYNEQF; d_gene: TRBD2; v_gene: TRBV4-1; j_gene: TRBJ2-1
CDR3aa: ASKDRGNQPQH; d_gene: TRBD1; v_gene: TRBV2; j_gene: TRBJ1-5
CDR3aa: ASSYSFLAKTYEQY; d_gene: -; v_gene: TRBV6-6; j_gene: TRBJ2-7
CDR3aa: AIRYRGRRSGYT; d_gene: TRBD1; v_gene: TRBV10-3; j_gene: TRBJ1-2
CDR3aa: ASRAPGLAGGNEQF; d_gene: TRBD2; v_gene: TRBV28; j_gene: TRBJ2-1
CDR3aa: ASSIRQGQYTEAF; d_gene: TRBD1; v_gene: TRBV27; j_gene: TRBJ1-1
CDR3aa: ASSPSGNTIY; d_gene: -; v_gene: TRBV7-9; j_gene: TRBJ1-3
CDR3aa: SASGTENEKLF; d_gene: TRBD1; v_gene: TRBV29-1; j_gene: TRBJ1-4
CDR3aa: ASSLRGGLVHTEAF; d_gene: -; v_gene: TRBV6-2/TRBV6-3; j_gene: TRBJ1-1
CDR3aa: ASSLGQFNTEAF; d_gene: -; v_gene: TRBV7-9; j_gene: TRBJ1-1
CDR3aa: ASSPEWGGTDTQY; d_gene: -; v_gene: TRBV5-4; j_gene: TRBJ2-3
CDR3aa: ASSLAQGLAAPWDTQY; d_gene: TRBD2; v_gene: TRBV5-6; j_gene: TRBJ2-3
CDR3aa: ASSSVGAGNYNEQF; d_gene: -; v_gene: TRBV7-2; j_gene: TRBJ2-1
CDR3aa: ASSFGGYYGYT; d_gene: -; v_gene: TRBV7-2; j_gene: TRBJ1-2
CDR3aa: ASSPRQGRGEKLF; d_gene: TRBD1; v_gene: TRBV5-1; j_gene: TRBJ1-4
CDR3aa: ASNAGSTDTQY; d_gene: -; v_gene: TRBV7-9; j_gene: TRBJ2-3
CDR3aa: ASSTTSGGPTDTQY; d_gene: TRBD2; v_gene: TRBV5-4; j_gene: TRBJ2-3
CDR3aa: AAGPSNQPQH; d_gene: -; v_gene: TRBV10-3; j_gene: TRBJ1-5
CDR3aa: ASPEDLPTYGYT; d_gene: -; v_gene: TRBV25-1; j_gene: TRBJ1-2
CDR3aa: ASSLDRAGTEAF; d_gene: TRBD1; v_gene: TRBV6-6; j_gene: TRBJ1-1
CDR3aa: ASRYSGGPTGELF; d_gene: TRBD2; v_gene: TRBV27; j_gene: TRBJ2-2
CDR3aa: ASSLGLWGGTDTQY; d_gene: TRBD2; v_gene: TRBV5-5; j_gene: TRBJ2-3
CDR3aa: ATSDPGPGSYNEQF; d_gene: -; v_gene: TRBV24-1; j_gene: TRBJ2-1
CDR3aa: ASTRLRDREATNEKLF; d_gene: TRBD1; v_gene: TRBV23-1; j_gene: TRBJ1-4
CDR3aa: ASSLDRYQPQH; d_gene: -; v_gene: TRBV5-1; j_gene: TRBJ1-5
CDR3aa: ASSLSGEETQY; d_gene: -; v_gene: TRBV7-9; j_gene: TRBJ2-5
CDR3aa: ASSPLTGGDTEAF; d_gene: TRBD1; v_gene: TRBV5-1; j_gene: TRBJ1-1
CDR3aa: ASSFGGLLGTEAF; d_gene: -; v_gene: TRBV13; j_gene: TRBJ1-1
CDR3aa: ASSLSAVSSYNEQF; d_gene: -; v_gene: TRBV27; j_gene: TRBJ2-1
CDR3aa: ASSPRRSAVNEKLF; d_gene: -; v_gene: TRBV18; j_gene: TRBJ1-4
CDR3aa: ALGPSGVADTQY; d_gene: TRBD2; v_gene: TRBV2; j_gene: TRBJ2-3
CDR3aa: ASRLTGGTEAF; d_gene: TRBD1; v_gene: TRBV7-9; j_gene: TRBJ1-1
CDR3aa: ASSDPRDSSYEQY; d_gene: TRBD1; v_gene: TRBV25-1; j_gene: TRBJ2-7
CDR3aa: ASNMVSGDTEAF; d_gene: -; v_gene: TRBV6-6; j_gene: TRBJ1-1
CDR3aa: ASSPGTYYEQY; d_gene: -; v_gene: TRBV9; j_gene: TRBJ2-7
CDR3aa: ASSEVGTGNQPQH; d_gene: TRBD1; v_gene: TRBV6-1; j_gene: TRBJ1-5
CDR3aa: ASSPGWGVNEQF; d_gene: -; v_gene: TRBV6-5; j_gene: TRBJ2-1
CDR3aa: ASSFLGGESPDTQY; d_gene: -; v_gene: TRBV5-1; j_gene: TRBJ2-3
CDR3aa: SVLQGTDTQY; d_gene: -; v_gene: TRBV29-1; j_gene: TRBJ2-3
CDR3aa: ASSLPGTSRRHEQF; d_gene: TRBD2; v_gene: TRBV5-6; j_gene: TRBJ2-1
CDR3aa: ASSLTILQGYLTQETQY; d_gene: TRBD1; v_gene: TRBV7-9; j_gene: TRBJ2-5
CDR3aa: ASSVMTSGRGGYQETQY; d_gene: TRBD2; v_gene: TRBV5-1; j_gene: TRBJ2-5
CDR3aa: ASSPQGPADTQY; d_gene: -; v_gene: TRBV18; j_gene: TRBJ2-3
CDR3aa: ASSELSGGSVEKLF; d_gene: -; v_gene: TRBV2; j_gene: TRBJ1-4
CDR3aa: ASSRGLAGVEQY; d_gene: TRBD2; v_gene: TRBV28; j_gene: TRBJ2-7
CDR3aa: SVRGNYGYT; d_gene: -; v_gene: TRBV29-1; j_gene: TRBJ1-2